The T cell receptor beta chain under discussion was sequenced for a study of T cell responses to AZD1222 COVID-19 vaccine. Study conclusions and caveats: The donor cohort was predominantly white British with a female majority, and clonal diversity may have been underestimated. Regions 160-218 and 743-854 held dominance among vaccine-associated CD4 TCRs, which spanned spike.

The data were produced by immunoSEQ multiplex PCR, yet TCRdb's version contains in-frame clones alone and is incomplete. This sample yields around 130,000 clones, of which around 84% are seen a single time; 9% to 15% belongs to the top ten. The CDR3 runs to 16 residues. This clone has just a few counts. Its target is unknown. Source: peripheral blood, taken on day 0 of AZD1222 vaccination. The receptor was derived from an adult in good health. This sequence joins TRBV21-1 and TRBJ2-5. TRBV21-1 is shown as a pseudogene. CDR3 region: CASSKGFLSIKETQYF. The CDR3 DNA is TGTGCCAGCAGCAAAGGATTCTTAAGTATTAAAGAGACCCAGTACTTC.